This entry lists 9 T cell receptor beta chains sequenced from one sample in a study of metastatic and nonmetastatic thyroid tumors. TCRdb re-called the PCR reads through MiXCR. The table has around 25,000 clones, roughly a quarter seen once. Not a single patient had been given any form of treatment at any point before undergoing thyroid surgery. The sample consisted of blood. These receptor sequences come from a male donor with papillary thyroid cancer or a benign thyroid nodule (not recorded which). Some clones in this sample may be carry-over from other donors' samples.

This clone came up many times. The chain is built from TRBV19 and TRBJ2-3; D ambiguous. The V gene's germline CDR1 is LNHDA and CDR2 SQIVND (reference sequence). This CDR3 contains 11 residues. V was trimmed by 3 bases and J by 6 bases, leaving 4 bases between them. CDR3 DNA: TGTGCCAGTAGTATCAGGGATACGCAGTATTTT. Amino acid sequence: CASSIRDTQYF. The entire variable domain, with the rest obtained from reference TRBV19 and TRBJ2-3, is as follows: DGGITQSPKYLFRKEGQNVTLSCEQNLNHDAMYWYRQDPGQGLRLIYYSQIVNDFQKGDIAEGYSVSREKKESFPLTVTSAQKNPTAFYLCASSIRDTQYFGPGTRLTVL.

Concerning this clone itself: Other DNA sequences in this specimen translate into the identical CDR3. The chain joins TRBV6-5 to TRBJ1-5; D possibly corresponds to TRBD1 (5 bases). This CDR3 has 15 amino acids. The V end was cut by 0 bases, the J end by 4 bases, with 10 bases between. The germline V gene has CDR1 MNHEY and CDR2 SVGAGI. CDR3 region: CASSYSRQTNQPQHF. The CDR3 coding sequence is TGTGCCAGCAGTTACTCGCGACAGACAAATCAGCCCCAGCATTTT.

The chain uses TRBV27 and TRBJ1-5; TRBD1 is a possible D gene (6 bases). This CDR3 contains 11 residues. The V gene lost 9 bases and the J gene lost 9 bases, with 12 bases spanning the gap. Germline loops: CDR1 MNHEY, CDR2 SMNVEV (reference sequence). For the CDR3, the DNA is TGTGCCAGTCTTAGGGGGACGCCCCAGCATTTT. Amino acids: CASLRGTPQHF.

Judged by abundance, this clone is medium-sized. The V and J genes are TRBV20-1 and TRBJ2-1; 8 bases are shared with TRBD2. The CDR3 is 15 residues long. Germline CDR1 is DFQATT and CDR2 is SNEGSKA (reference sequence). V shed 6 bases and J 4 bases; nucleotides not matched to a gene: 11. CDR3 in amino acids: CSALPREGSYNEQFF. The CDR3 coding sequence is TGCAGTGCCCTACCCCGGGAGGGAAGTTACAATGAGCAGTTCTTC.

This clone was seen more than once but under ten times. This sequence joins TRBV6-1 and TRBJ1-3, with no clear D. Germline loops: CDR1 MNHNS, CDR2 SASEGT. The CDR3 runs 14 residues. Trimming removed 5 bases at V and 7 bases at J, with 15 bases between. The CDR3 loop reads CASSTPRGGNTIYF. CDR3 in DNA: TGTGCCAGCAGTACCCCCCGGGGAGGGAACACCATATATTTT.

This clone is categorized as medium-sized (0.01 to 0.1%). Other DNA variants within this sample encode the same CDR3. The gene calls are TRBV6-2 or TRBV6-3 and TRBJ1-2; D might be TRBD1 (6 bases). Per the germline V gene, CDR1 is MNHEY and CDR2 is SVGEGT. V gave up 10 bases and J gave up 8 bases, with 17 bases separating them. This CDR3 spans 12 amino acids. The CDR3 spells CAISSQGIGYTF. The CDR3 nucleotides are TGTGCCATCTCCTCTCAGGGGATCGGCTACACCTTC.

Relative to its sample, this clone is medium-sized. The chain recombines TRBV2 with TRBJ2-7; 8 bases agree with TRBD1. This CDR3 has 15 amino acids. The V and J ends lost 6 bases and 6 bases, in that order; junction bases with no gene match: 13. CDR1 and CDR2 from the germline V gene are SNHLY and FYNNEI. CDR3 bases: TGTGCCAGCAGACAATTGGACAGGGAATCCCTCGAGCAGTACTTC. This translates into CASRQLDRESLEQYF. The variable domain in full, with the rest retrieved from reference TRBV2 and TRBJ2-7, is EPEVTQTPSHQVTQMGQEVILRCVPISNHLYFYWYRQILGQKVEFLVSFYNNEISEKSEIFDDQFSVERPDGSNFTLKIRSTKLEDSAMYFCASRQLDRESLEQYFGPGTRLTVT.

In this sample, this clone turned up many times. This sequence joins TRBV3-1 and TRBJ2-3; D gene uncertain. This CDR3 comprises 12 residues. Germline assignment: CDR1 LGHDT and CDR2 YNNKEL (reference sequence). The V gene lost 0 bases and the J gene lost 2 bases, with 0 bases spanning the gap. The CDR3 DNA reads as TGTGCCAGCAGCCAAGACACAGATACGCAGTATTTT. Translated: CASSQDTDTQYF.

This chain joins TRBV20-1 and TRBJ2-7, with unresolved D. V was pared by 4 bases and J by 1 base, with 5 bases between. In germline, CDR1 is DFQATT, CDR2 SNEGSKA (reference sequence). The CDR3 extends over 11 amino acids. CDR3 nucleotides: TGCAGTGCTACAAAATCCTACGAGCAGTACTTC. Amino acid sequence: CSATKSYEQYF.